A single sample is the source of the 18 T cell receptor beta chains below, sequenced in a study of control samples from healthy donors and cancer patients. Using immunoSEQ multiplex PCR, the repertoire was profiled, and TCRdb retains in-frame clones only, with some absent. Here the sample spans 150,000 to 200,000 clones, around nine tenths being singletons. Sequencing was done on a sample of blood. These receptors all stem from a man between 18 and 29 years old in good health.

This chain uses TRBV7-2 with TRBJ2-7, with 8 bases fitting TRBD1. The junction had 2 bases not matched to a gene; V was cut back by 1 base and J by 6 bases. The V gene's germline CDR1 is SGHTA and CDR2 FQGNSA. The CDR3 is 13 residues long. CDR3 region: CASSLGQGREQYF. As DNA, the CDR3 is TGTGCCAGCAGCTTAGGACAGGGGCGCGAGCAGTACTTC.

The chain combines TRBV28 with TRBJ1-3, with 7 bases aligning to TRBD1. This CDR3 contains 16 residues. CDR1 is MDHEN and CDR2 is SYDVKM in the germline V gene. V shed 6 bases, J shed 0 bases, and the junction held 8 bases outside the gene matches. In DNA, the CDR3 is TGTGCCAGCAGGGCCGGGACAGTTCACTCTGGAAACACCATATATTTT. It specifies CASRAGTVHSGNTIYF. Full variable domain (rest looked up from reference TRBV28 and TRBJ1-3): DVKVTQSSRYLVKRTGEKVFLECVQDMDHENMFWYRQDPGLGLRLIYFSYDVKMKEKGDIPEGYSVSREKKERFSLILESASTNQTSMYLCASRAGTVHSGNTIYFGEGSWLTVV.

The CDR3 loop is CASSYIRGGRSEQFF. CDR3 nucleotides: TGTGCCAGCAGTTACATACGGGGGGGCCGGAGTGAGCAGTTCTTC. The chain uses TRBV6-2 or TRBV6-3 and TRBJ2-1, with TRBD2 matching 8 bases. Looked up from germline, CDR1 is MNHEY and CDR2 is SVGEGT. CDR3 length: 15 amino acids. J lost 9 bases, V lost 2 bases, and 9 bases had no gene match.

This CDR3 reads CASSYHGSGGYGYTF. The DNA of the CDR3 is TGTGCCAGCAGTTACCACGGATCGGGGGGCTATGGCTACACCTTC. The rearrangement joins TRBV6-6 to TRBJ1-2, with a tentative D call TRBD1 (5 bases). V lost 2 bases to trimming and J lost 4 bases, with 14 bases between them. Germline V gene lookup returns CDR1 MNHNY and CDR2 SVGAGI (reference sequence). There are 15 residues in the CDR3.

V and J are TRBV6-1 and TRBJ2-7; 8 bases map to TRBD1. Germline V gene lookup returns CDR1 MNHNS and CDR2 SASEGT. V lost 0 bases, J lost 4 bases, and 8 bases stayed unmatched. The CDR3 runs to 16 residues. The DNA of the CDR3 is TGTGCCAGCAGTGAAGCTTCCGGACAGGGAGAGTACGAGCAGTACTTC. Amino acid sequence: CASSEASGQGEYEQYF.

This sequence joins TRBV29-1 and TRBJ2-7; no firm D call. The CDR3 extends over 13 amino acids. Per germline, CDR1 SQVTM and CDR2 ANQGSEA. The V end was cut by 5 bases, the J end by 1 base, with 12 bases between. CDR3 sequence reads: CSVKLAESYEQYF. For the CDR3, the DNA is TGCAGCGTTAAGCTGGCCGAGTCCTACGAGCAGTACTTC.

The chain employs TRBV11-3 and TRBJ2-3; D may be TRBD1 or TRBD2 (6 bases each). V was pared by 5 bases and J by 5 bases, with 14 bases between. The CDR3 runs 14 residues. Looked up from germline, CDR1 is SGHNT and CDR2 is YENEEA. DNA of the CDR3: TGTGCCAGCAGCGGAGGGGGACTTGGAGATACGCAGTATTTT. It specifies CASSGGGLGDTQYF. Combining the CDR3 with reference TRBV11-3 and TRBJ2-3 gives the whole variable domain EAGVVQSPRYKIIEKKQPVAFWCNPISGHNTLYWYLQNLGQGPELLIRYENEEAVDDSQLPKDRFSAERLKGVDSTLKIQPAELGDSAVYLCASSGGGLGDTQYFGPGTRLTVL.

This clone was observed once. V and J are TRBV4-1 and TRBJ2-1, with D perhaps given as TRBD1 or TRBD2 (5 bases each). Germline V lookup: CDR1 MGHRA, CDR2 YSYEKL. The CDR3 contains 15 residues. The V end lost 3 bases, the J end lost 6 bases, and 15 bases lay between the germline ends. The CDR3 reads CASSHRQDGGNEQFF. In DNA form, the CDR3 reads TGCGCCAGCAGCCATAGGCAGGATGGGGGCAATGAGCAGTTCTTC.

The CDR3 is CASSLSGISNQPQHF. CDR3 sequence (DNA): TGTGCCAGCAGCTTATCGGGGATTAGCAATCAGCCCCAGCATTTT. The chain couples TRBV7-8 to TRBJ1-5; D gene uncertain. CDR3 length: 15 residues. Trimming pared 2 bases from V and 0 bases from J, leaving 8 bases between. Germline CDR1 is SGHVS and CDR2 is FQNEAQ.

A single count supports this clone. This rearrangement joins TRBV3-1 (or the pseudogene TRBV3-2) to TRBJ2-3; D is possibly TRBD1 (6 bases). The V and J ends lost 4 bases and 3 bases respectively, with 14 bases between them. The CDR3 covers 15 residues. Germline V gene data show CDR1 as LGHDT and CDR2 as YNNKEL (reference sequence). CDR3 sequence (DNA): TGTGCCAGCAGCCCAGGGGCGCTGGGAACAGATACGCAGTATTTT. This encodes CASSPGALGTDTQYF.

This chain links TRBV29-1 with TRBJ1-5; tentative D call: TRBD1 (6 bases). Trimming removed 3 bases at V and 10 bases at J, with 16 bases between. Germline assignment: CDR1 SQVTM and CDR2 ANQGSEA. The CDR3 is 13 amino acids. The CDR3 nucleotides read TGCAGCGTTGATGACAGGTGCTCGGATCCCCAGCATTTT. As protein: CSVDDRCSDPQHF.

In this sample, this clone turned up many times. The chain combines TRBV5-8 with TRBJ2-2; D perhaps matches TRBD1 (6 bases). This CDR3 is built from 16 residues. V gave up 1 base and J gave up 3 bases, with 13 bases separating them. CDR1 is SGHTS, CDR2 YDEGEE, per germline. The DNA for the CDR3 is TGTGCCAGCAGCTTGAACTGGGGGCGCGACACCGGGGAGCTGTTTTTT. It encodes CASSLNWGRDTGELFF.

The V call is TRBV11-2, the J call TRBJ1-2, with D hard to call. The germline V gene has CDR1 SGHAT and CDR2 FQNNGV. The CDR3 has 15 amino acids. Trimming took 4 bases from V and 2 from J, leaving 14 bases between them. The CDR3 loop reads CASSSLLDLNYGYTF. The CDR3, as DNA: TGTGCCAGCAGCTCTTTGCTAGATCTGAACTATGGCTACACCTTC.

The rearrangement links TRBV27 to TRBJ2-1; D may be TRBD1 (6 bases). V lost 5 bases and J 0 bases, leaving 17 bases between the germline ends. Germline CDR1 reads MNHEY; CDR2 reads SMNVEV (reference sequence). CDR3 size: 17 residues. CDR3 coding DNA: TGTGCCAGCAGTCCACCTCGACAGGACATCTCCTACAATGAGCAGTTCTTC. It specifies CASSPPRQDISYNEQFF.

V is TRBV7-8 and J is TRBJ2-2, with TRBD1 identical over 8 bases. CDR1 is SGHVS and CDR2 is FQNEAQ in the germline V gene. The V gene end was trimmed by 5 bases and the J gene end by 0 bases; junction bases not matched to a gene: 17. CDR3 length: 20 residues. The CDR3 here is CASSPSPFTGGITNTGELFF. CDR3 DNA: TGTGCCAGCAGCCCCAGTCCGTTTACAGGGGGGATAACGAACACCGGGGAGCTGTTTTTT.

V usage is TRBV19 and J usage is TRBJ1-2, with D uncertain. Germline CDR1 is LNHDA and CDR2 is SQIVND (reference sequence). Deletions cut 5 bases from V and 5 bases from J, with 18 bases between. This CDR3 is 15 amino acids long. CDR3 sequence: CASSFSIGSWYGYTF. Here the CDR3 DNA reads TGTGCCAGTAGTTTTTCGATTGGGAGTTGGTATGGCTACACCTTC. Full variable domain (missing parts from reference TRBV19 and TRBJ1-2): DGGITQSPKYLFRKEGQNVTLSCEQNLNHDAMYWYRQDPGQGLRLIYYSQIVNDFQKGDIAEGYSVSREKKESFPLTVTSAQKNPTAFYLCASSFSIGSWYGYTFGSGTRLTVV.

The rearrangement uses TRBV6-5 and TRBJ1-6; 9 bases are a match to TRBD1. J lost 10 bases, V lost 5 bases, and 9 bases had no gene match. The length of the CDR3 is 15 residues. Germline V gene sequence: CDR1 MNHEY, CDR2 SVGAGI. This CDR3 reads CASSPAGTGPSPLHF. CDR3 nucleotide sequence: TGTGCCAGCAGTCCAGCCGGGACAGGGCCCTCACCCCTCCACTTT.

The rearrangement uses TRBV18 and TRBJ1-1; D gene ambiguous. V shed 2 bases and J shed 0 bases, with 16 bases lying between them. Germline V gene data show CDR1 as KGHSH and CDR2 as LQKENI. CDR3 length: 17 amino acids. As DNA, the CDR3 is TGTGCCAGCTCACCAGGAATCGCAGGAAACATGAACACTGAAGCTTTCTTT. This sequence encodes CASSPGIAGNMNTEAFF.